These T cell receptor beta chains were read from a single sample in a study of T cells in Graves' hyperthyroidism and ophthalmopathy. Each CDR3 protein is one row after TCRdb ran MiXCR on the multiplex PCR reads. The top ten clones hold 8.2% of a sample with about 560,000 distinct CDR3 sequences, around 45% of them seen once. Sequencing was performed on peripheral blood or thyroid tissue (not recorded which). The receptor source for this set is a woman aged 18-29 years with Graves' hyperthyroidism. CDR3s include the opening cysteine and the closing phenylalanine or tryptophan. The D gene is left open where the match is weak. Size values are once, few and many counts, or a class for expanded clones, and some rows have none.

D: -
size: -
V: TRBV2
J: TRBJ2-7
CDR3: CASGFTVHEQYF
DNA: TGTGCCAGCGGGTTTACGGTCCACGAGCAGTACTTC

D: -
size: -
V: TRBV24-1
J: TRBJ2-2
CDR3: CTTSDLAPGELFF
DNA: TGTACCACCAGTGATTTGGCCCCCGGGGAGCTGTTTTTT

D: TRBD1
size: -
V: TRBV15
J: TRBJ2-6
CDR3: CATEGQVAGANVLTF
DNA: TGTGCCACCGAAGGACAGGTAGCTGGGGCCAACGTCCTGACTTTC

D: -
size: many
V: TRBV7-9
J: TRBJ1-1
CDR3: CASSSASLNTEAFF
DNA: TGTGCCAGCAGCTCCGCTTCTTTGAACACTGAAGCTTTCTTT

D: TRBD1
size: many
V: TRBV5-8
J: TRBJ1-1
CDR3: CASSTDRGNTEAFF
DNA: TGTGCCAGCAGCACGGACAGGGGGAACACTGAAGCTTTCTTT

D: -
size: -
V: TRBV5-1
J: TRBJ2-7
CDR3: CASSTSGKLEQYF
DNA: TGCGCCAGCAGCACCTCGGGGAAGCTCGAGCAGTACTTC

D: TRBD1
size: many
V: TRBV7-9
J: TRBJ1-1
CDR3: CASTRGMTEAFF
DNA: TGTGCCAGCACCAGGGGGATGACTGAAGCTTTCTTT

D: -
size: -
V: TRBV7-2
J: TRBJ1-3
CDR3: CASSLVLSRKNTIYF
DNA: TGTGCCAGCAGCTTAGTTTTAAGCAGGAAAAACACCATATATTTT

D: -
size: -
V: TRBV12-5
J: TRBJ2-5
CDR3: CASGPWTVRMETQYF
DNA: TGTGCTAGTGGACCCTGGACGGTCCGCATGGAGACCCAGTACTTC

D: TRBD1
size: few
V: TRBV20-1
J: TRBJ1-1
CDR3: CSARAQTGLTEAFF
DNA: TGCAGTGCTAGAGCCCAGACAGGGCTCACTGAAGCTTTCTTT

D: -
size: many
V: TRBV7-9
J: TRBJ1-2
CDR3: CASSSPGAGSYTF
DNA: TGTGCCAGCAGCTCCCCGGGAGCCGGGAGCTACACCTTC

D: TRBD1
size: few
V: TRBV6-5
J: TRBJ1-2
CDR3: CASRLARGQGYGYTF
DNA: TGTGCCAGCAGACTCGCCCGGGGACAGGGATATGGCTACACCTTC

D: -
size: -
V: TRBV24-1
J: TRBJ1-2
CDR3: CATSDSRGPANGYTF
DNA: TGTGCCACCAGTGATTCGCGAGGACCTGCGAATGGCTACACCTTC